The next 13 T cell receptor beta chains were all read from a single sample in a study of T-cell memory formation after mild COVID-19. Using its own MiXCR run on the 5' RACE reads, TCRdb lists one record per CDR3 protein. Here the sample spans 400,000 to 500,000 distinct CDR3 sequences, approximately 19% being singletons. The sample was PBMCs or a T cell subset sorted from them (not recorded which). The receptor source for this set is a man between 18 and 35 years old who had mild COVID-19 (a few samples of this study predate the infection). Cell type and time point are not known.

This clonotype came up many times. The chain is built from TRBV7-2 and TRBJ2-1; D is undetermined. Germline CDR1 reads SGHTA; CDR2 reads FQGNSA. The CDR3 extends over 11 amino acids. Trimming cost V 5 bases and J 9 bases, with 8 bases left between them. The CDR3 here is CASSVVGEQFF. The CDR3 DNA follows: TGTGCCAGCAGCGTAGTGGGTGAGCAGTTCTTC. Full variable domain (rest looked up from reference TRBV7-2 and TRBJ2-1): GAGVSQSPSNKVTEKGKDVELRCDPISGHTALYWYRQSLGQGLEFLIYFQGNSAPDKSGLPSDRFSAERTGGSVSTLTIQRTQQEDSAVYLCASSVVGEQFFGPGTRLTVL.

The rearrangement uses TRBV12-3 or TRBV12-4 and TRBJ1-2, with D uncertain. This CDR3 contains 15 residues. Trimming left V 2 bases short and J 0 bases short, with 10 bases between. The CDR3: CASSLRHRANYGYTF. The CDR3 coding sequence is TGTGCCAGCAGTTTACGACATCGAGCTAACTATGGCTACACCTTC.

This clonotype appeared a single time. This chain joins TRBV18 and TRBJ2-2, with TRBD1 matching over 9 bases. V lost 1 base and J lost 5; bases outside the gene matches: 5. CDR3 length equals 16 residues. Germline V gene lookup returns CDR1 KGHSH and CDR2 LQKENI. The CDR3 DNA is TGTGCCAGCTCACCACTGCCGGGACAGGGTACCGGGGAGCTGTTTTTT. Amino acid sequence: CASSPLPGQGTGELFF.

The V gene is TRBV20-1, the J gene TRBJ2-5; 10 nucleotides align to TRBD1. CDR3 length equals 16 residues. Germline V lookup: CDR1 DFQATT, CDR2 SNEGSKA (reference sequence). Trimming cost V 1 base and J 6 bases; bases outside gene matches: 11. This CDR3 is CSARGRQGAGTKTQYF. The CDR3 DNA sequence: TGCAGTGCTAGAGGGAGACAGGGGGCGGGGACGAAGACCCAGTACTTC.

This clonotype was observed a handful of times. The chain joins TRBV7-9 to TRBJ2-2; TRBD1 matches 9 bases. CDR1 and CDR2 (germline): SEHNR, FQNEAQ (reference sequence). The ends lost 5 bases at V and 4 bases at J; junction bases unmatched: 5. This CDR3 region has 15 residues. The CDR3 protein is CASSTGGRSTGELFF. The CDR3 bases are TGTGCCAGCAGCACAGGGGGCCGAAGCACCGGGGAGCTGTTTTTT.

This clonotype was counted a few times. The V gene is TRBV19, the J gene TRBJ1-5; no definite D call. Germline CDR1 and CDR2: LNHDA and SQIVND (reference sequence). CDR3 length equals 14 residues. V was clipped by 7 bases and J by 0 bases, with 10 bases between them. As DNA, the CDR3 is TGTGCCAGTAATGGAGGATATAGCAATCAGCCCCAGCATTTT. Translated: CASNGGYSNQPQHF.

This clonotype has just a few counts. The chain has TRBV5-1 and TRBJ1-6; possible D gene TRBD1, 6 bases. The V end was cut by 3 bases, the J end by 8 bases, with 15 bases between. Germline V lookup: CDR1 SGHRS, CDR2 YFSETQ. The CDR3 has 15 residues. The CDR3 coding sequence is TGCGCCAGCAGCTCTGAGGGCAGGGGTGATTCACCCCTCCACTTT. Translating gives CASSSEGRGDSPLHF. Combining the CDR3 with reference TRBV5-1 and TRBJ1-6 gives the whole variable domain KAGVTQTPRYLIKTRGQQVTLSCSPISGHRSVSWYQQTPGQGLQFLFEYFSETQRNKGNFPGRFSGRQFSNSRSEMNVSTLELGDSALYLCASSSEGRGDSPLHFGNGTRLTVT.

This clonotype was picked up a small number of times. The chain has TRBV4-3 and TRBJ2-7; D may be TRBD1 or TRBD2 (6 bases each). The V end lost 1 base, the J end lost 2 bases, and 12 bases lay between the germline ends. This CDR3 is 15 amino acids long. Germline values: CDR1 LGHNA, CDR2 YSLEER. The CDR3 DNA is TGCGCCAGCAGCCAAGGGGTCCGGGGGCCCTACGAGCAGTACTTC. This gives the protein CASSQGVRGPYEQYF.

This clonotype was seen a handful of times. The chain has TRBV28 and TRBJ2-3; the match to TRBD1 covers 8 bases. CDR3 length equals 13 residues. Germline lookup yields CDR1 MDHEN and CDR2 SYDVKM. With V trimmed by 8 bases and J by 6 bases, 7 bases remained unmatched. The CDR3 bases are TGTGCCAGCCTGACAGGGGTTGGGGATACGCAGTATTTT. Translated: CASLTGVGDTQYF.

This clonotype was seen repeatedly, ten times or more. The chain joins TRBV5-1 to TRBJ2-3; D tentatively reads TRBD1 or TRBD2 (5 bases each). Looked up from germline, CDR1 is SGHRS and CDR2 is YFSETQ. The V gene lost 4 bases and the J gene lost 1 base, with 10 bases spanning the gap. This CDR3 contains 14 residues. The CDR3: CASSDGTRTDTQYF. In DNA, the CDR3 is TGCGCCAGCAGCGACGGGACCCGCACAGATACGCAGTATTTT.

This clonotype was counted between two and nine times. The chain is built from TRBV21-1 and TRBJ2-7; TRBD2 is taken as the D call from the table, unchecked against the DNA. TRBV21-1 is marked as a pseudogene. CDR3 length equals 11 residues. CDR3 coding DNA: TGTGCCAGCAGACGGGAGTACGAGCAGTACGTC. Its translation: CASRREYEQYV.

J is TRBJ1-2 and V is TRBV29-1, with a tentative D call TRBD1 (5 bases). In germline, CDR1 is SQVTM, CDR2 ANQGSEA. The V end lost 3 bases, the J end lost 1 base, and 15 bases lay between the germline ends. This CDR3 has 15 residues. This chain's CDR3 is CSVDDSAGHNYGYTF. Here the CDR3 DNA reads TGCAGCGTTGACGACAGTGCGGGCCATAACTATGGCTACACCTTC. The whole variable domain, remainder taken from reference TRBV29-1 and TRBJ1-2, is SAVISQKPSRDICQRGTSLTIQCQVDSQVTMMFWYRQQPGQSLTLIATANQGSEATYESGFVIDKFPISRPNLTFSTLTVSNMSPEDSSIYLCSVDDSAGHNYGYTFGSGTRLTVV.

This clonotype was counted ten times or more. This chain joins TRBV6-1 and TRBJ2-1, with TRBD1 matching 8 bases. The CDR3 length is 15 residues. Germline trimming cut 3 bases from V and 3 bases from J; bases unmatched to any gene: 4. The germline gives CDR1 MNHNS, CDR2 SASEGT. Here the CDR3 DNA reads TGTGCCAGCAGTGATGAAACAGGGGGCTACAATGAGCAGTTCTTC. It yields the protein CASSDETGGYNEQFF.